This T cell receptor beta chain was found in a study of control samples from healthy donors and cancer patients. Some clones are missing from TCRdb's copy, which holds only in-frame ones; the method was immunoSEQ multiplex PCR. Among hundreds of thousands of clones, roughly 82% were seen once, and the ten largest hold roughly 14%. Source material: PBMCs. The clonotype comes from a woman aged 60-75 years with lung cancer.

CDR3 nucleotide sequence: TGTGCCAGCAGCCTCCTAGGGGAGAGCAATCAGCCCCAGCATTTT. Translation gives CASSLLGESNQPQHF. V is TRBV28 and J is TRBJ1-5; TRBD1 might be the D (5 bases). This CDR3 is 15 amino acids long. V was shortened by 6 bases and J by 1 base, with 13 bases between the two germline ends. Germline values: CDR1 MDHEN, CDR2 SYDVKM.